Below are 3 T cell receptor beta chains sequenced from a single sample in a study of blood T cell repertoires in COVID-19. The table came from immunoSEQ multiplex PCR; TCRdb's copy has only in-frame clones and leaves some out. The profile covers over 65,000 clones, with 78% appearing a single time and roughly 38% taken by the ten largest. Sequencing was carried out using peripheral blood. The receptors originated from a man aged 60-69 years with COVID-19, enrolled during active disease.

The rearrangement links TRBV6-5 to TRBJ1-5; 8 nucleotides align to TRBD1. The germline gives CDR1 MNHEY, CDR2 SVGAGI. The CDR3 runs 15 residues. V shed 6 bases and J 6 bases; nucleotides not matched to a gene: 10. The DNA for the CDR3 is TGTGCCAGCAGCCGCGAAAGGGACAGGCTTCAGCCCCAGCATTTT. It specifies CASSRERDRLQPQHF.

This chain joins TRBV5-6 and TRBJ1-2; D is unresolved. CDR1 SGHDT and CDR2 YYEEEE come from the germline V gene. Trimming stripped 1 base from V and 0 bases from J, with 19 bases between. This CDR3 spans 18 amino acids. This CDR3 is CASSLLTGQISANYGYTF. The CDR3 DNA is TGTGCCAGCAGCTTGTTAACTGGGCAGATTTCAGCTAACTATGGCTACACCTTC.

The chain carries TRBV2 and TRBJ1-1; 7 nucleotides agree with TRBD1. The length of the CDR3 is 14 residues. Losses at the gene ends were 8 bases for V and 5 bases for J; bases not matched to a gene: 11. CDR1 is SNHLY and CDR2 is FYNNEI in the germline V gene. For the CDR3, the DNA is TGTGCCAGCTGGAGGGACAGCGGGGGGACTGAAGCTTTCTTT. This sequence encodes CASWRDSGGTEAFF.